These 26 T cell receptor beta chains came from one sample sequenced in a study of control samples from healthy donors and cancer patients. Some clones are missing from TCRdb's copy, which holds only in-frame ones; the method was immunoSEQ multiplex PCR. The sample yields 140,000 to 150,000 clones, around 86% seen once. Source material: blood. All receptors derive from a man aged 25 to 40 in good health.

The gene calls are TRBV6-1 and TRBJ1-5; D call uncertain. V was clipped by 2 bases and J by 4 bases, with 6 bases between them. The CDR3 contains 13 residues. Germline V gene data show CDR1 as MNHNS and CDR2 as SASEGT. CDR3: CASSELRNQPQHF. In nucleotides, the CDR3 is TGTGCCAGCAGTGAACTGCGGAATCAGCCCCAGCATTTT.

This clone has just one count. The rearrangement uses TRBV25-1 and TRBJ2-1; 11 bases are shared with TRBD2. CDR3 size: 14 residues. CDR1 and CDR2 (germline): MGHDK, SYGVNS. With 8 bases clipped from V and 9 bases from J, the junction kept 9 bases outside the gene matches. The CDR3: CASAGSGGAFEQFF. In DNA, the CDR3 is TGTGCCAGCGCCGGTAGCGGGGGGGCCTTTGAGCAGTTCTTC.

This clone was counted once. V gene TRBV5-5 combines with J gene TRBJ1-5; 7 bases match TRBD1. This CDR3 spans 15 amino acids. V was clipped by 0 bases and J by 7 bases; unmatched bases: 7. Germline V gene lookup returns CDR1 SGHKS and CDR2 YYEKEE (reference sequence). CDR3 coding DNA: TGTGCCAGCAGCTTGGCCCCGGCAGGGGGGCAGCCCCAGCATTTT. Encoded protein: CASSLAPAGGQPQHF.

V gene TRBV6-5 combines with J gene TRBJ2-7, with TRBD2 as a possible D gene (5 bases). CDR3 size: 14 residues. Germline V lookup: CDR1 MNHEY, CDR2 SVGAGI. V gave up 2 bases and J gave up 0 bases, with 8 bases separating them. The CDR3 reads CASSYREHSYEQYF. CDR3 coding DNA: TGTGCCAGCAGTTACAGGGAGCACTCCTACGAGCAGTACTTC.

V and J are TRBV3-1 (or the pseudogene TRBV3-2) and TRBJ2-7; maybe TRBD1 (6 bases). The germline gives CDR1 LGHDT, CDR2 YNNKEL (reference sequence). V lost 0 bases, J lost 5 bases, and 20 bases lay in between. The CDR3 length is 17 residues. The CDR3 sequence is CASSQESYGTRSHEQYF. DNA for the CDR3: TGTGCCAGCAGCCAAGAGTCCTACGGGACAAGGTCGCACGAGCAGTACTTC.

V usage is TRBV3-1 (or the pseudogene TRBV3-2) and J usage is TRBJ2-7; 8 bases are a match to TRBD1. V lost 6 bases to trimming and J lost 6 bases; unmatched junction nucleotides: 1. CDR1 and CDR2 (germline): LGHDT, YNNKEL (reference sequence). The CDR3 contains 11 residues. The CDR3 DNA reads TGTGCCAGCAGGGACAGGGCCGAGCAGTACTTC. Its protein product is CASRDRAEQYF.

Here the CDR3 reads CASSLQGAASPLHF. The DNA of the CDR3 is TGTGCCAGCAGTCTACAGGGCGCGGCTTCACCCCTCCACTTT. The J gene is TRBJ1-6, the V gene TRBV27; perhaps TRBD1 as D (6 bases). Trimming took off 5 bases at V and 9 bases at J, with 14 bases between the two ends. The CDR3 contains 14 residues. Germline V gene lookup returns CDR1 MNHEY and CDR2 SMNVEV (reference sequence).

The chain employs TRBV7-2 and TRBJ1-2, with 8 bases aligning to TRBD1. CDR3 length equals 14 residues. Germline CDR1 reads SGHTA; CDR2 reads FQGNSA. V dropped 3 bases and J dropped 2; count of bases not matched to a gene: 2. CDR3 region: CASSFGTGNYGYTF. The CDR3 region has the DNA TGTGCCAGCAGCTTCGGGACAGGAAACTATGGCTACACCTTC. Combining the CDR3 with reference TRBV7-2 and TRBJ1-2 gives the whole variable domain GAGVSQSPSNKVTEKGKDVELRCDPISGHTALYWYRQSLGQGLEFLIYFQGNSAPDKSGLPSDRFSAERTGGSVSTLTIQRTQQEDSAVYLCASSFGTGNYGYTFGSGTRLTVV.

Points on this clone: The sample has other DNA sequences that encode this CDR3 too. The genes are TRBV2 and TRBJ1-1; D remains ambiguous. V was shortened by 2 bases and J by 1 base, with 5 bases between the two germline ends. This CDR3 comprises 13 residues. Germline CDR1 reads SNHLY; CDR2 reads FYNNEI. This CDR3 is CASSESPNTEAFF. DNA for the CDR3: TGTGCCAGCAGTGAAAGTCCGAACACTGAAGCTTTCTTT.

This clone was picked up one time. The chain recombines TRBV11-2 with TRBJ2-3; D is unresolved. Germline assignment: CDR1 SGHAT and CDR2 FQNNGV. V shed 0 bases and J shed 4 bases, with 14 bases lying between them. The CDR3 length is 16 residues. CDR3 protein: CASSLDRFGLSDTQYF. CDR3 sequence (DNA): TGTGCCAGCAGCTTAGATCGTTTCGGGCTATCAGATACGCAGTATTTT.

The rearrangement links TRBV7-2 to TRBJ2-3, with D maybe TRBD1 (6 bases). The length of the CDR3 is 14 residues. The germline V gene encodes CDR1 SGHTA and CDR2 FQGNSA. Trimming took 2 bases from V and 6 from J, leaving 12 bases between them. The CDR3 DNA is TGTGCCAGCAGCTTACTCTTTACAGGGGATACGCAGTATTTT. It codes for CASSLLFTGDTQYF.

The chain joins TRBV6-5 to TRBJ2-7; D is possibly TRBD1 or TRBD2 (7 bases each). The CDR3 runs to 15 residues. The V gene's germline CDR1 is MNHEY and CDR2 SVGAGI. V lost 0 bases and J 3 bases, leaving 12 bases between the germline ends. The CDR3, as DNA: TGTGCCAGCAGTTACTCGGGCAGGGGGGGCTACGAGCAGTACTTC. This codes for CASSYSGRGGYEQYF.

The chain uses TRBV6-5 and TRBJ2-7; tentative D call: TRBD2 (7 bases). The CDR3 has 15 residues. Trimming took off 0 bases at V and 1 base at J, with 10 bases between the two ends. CDR1 and CDR2 from the germline V gene are MNHEY and SVGAGI. CDR3: CASSYSGGQSYEQYF. CDR3 DNA: TGTGCCAGCAGTTACTCGGGGGGGCAGTCCTACGAGCAGTACTTC.

The chain employs TRBV4-3 and TRBJ2-3; D is possibly TRBD2 (5 bases). The CDR3 length is 17 residues. From germline, CDR1 is LGHNA and CDR2 YSLEER. Trimming stripped 2 bases from V and 4 bases from J, with 19 bases between. CDR3: CASSQLLTTESADTQYF. The CDR3 bases are TGCGCCAGCAGCCAATTATTGACTACAGAGAGCGCAGATACGCAGTATTTT.

This chain uses TRBV7-4 with TRBJ1-3, with TRBD1 as a possible D gene (6 bases). Germline loops: CDR1 SGHVT, CDR2 SQSDAQ. Deletions cut 5 bases from V and 0 bases from J, with 8 bases between. The CDR3 sequence is 14 residues long. The CDR3 DNA is TGTGCCAGCAGCCGGACAGTCTCTGGAAACACCATATATTTT. Its protein product is CASSRTVSGNTIYF. Using reference TRBV7-4 and TRBJ1-3 for the parts outside the CDR3, the full variable domain is GAGVSQSPRYKVAKRGRDVALRCDSISGHVTLYWYRQTLGQGSEVLTYSQSDAQRDKSGRPSGRFSAERPERSVSTLKIQRTEQGDSAVYLCASSRTVSGNTIYFGEGSWLTVV.

This rearrangement joins TRBV6-2 or TRBV6-3 to TRBJ2-4; D assignment may be TRBD1 or TRBD2 (5 bases each). The CDR3 is 12 amino acids. CDR1 and CDR2 (germline): MNHEY, SVGEGT. With 6 bases removed from V and 16 bases from J, the gap between germline ends came to 19 bases. As DNA, the CDR3 is TGTGCCAGCAGCCAGTGGGGCATAGAGGGTTACTTC. Residues: CASSQWGIEGYF.

This chain uses TRBV7-2 with TRBJ1-1; D unclear. Germline CDR1 SGHTA, CDR2 FQGNSA. The CDR3 loop spans 13 amino acids. Deletions cut 1 base from V and 1 base from J, with 4 bases between. CDR3 sequence (DNA): TGTGCCAGCAGCTTAGAAGAGAACACTGAAGCTTTCTTT. It translates to CASSLEENTEAFF. Using reference TRBV7-2 and TRBJ1-1 for the parts outside the CDR3, the full variable domain is GAGVSQSPSNKVTEKGKDVELRCDPISGHTALYWYRQSLGQGLEFLIYFQGNSAPDKSGLPSDRFSAERTGGSVSTLTIQRTQQEDSAVYLCASSLEENTEAFFGQGTRLTVV.

The gene calls are TRBV7-9 and TRBJ1-4, with 9 bases lining up with TRBD1. CDR1 SEHNR and CDR2 FQNEAQ come from the germline V gene (reference sequence). CDR3 length: 17 amino acids. Trimming took 5 bases from V and 3 from J; bases not matched to a gene: 10. CDR3: CASSTPGQGGPNEKLFF. The CDR3 coding sequence is TGTGCCAGCAGCACCCCGGGACAGGGAGGGCCTAATGAAAAACTGTTTTTT.

V usage is TRBV7-9 and J usage is TRBJ2-1; 10 bases match TRBD1. Germline V lookup: CDR1 SEHNR, CDR2 FQNEAQ (reference sequence). The CDR3 totals 15 residues. Germline trimming cut 5 bases from V and 8 bases from J; bases unmatched to any gene: 9. This CDR3 reads CASSAEQGQGYEQFF. The CDR3 bases are TGTGCCAGCAGCGCCGAACAGGGACAGGGGTATGAGCAGTTCTTC.

The chain carries TRBV2 and TRBJ1-2; tentatively, D is TRBD1 (5 bases). Trimming took off 1 base at V and 5 bases at J, with 8 bases between the two ends. The length of the CDR3 is 13 residues. Per the germline V gene, CDR1 is SNHLY and CDR2 is FYNNEI. CDR3 in DNA: TGTGCCAGCAGTGAAGACAGGCTATATGGCTACACCTTC. This translates into CASSEDRLYGYTF.

The V and J genes are TRBV9 and TRBJ2-5; D call uncertain. CDR3 length equals 14 residues. Germline CDR1 SGDLS, CDR2 YYNGEE. Trimming removed 3 bases from V and 2 bases from J, with 11 bases in between. CDR3 bases: TGTGCCAGCAGCGCATACACAGATCAAGAGACCCAGTACTTC. Its translation: CASSAYTDQETQYF.

The chain couples TRBV7-2 to TRBJ1-4; no firm D call. The CDR3 is 13 amino acids. Looked up from germline, CDR1 is SGHTA and CDR2 is FQGNSA. Trimming removed 7 bases at V and 0 bases at J, with 6 bases between. CDR3 sequence reads: CASTRTTNEKLFF. The CDR3 coding sequence is TGTGCCAGCACTAGGACAACTAATGAAAAACTGTTTTTT.

The chain recombines TRBV7-2 with TRBJ2-3; 10 nucleotides align to TRBD2. V shed 10 bases and J 3 bases; nucleotides not matched to a gene: 7. Germline CDR1 and CDR2: SGHTA and FQGNSA. CDR3 length: 14 residues. Here the CDR3 reads CAITSGAWTDTQYF. CDR3 coding DNA: TGTGCCATTACTAGCGGGGCCTGGACAGATACGCAGTATTTT.

This sequence joins TRBV24-1 and TRBJ1-2, with D perhaps TRBD1 (6 bases). The CDR3 runs to 13 residues. Germline V gives CDR1 KGHDR, CDR2 SFDVKD. Trimming removed 0 bases at V and 7 bases at J, with 8 bases between. The CDR3 protein is CATSDLPGVGYTF. The CDR3 DNA sequence: TGTGCCACCAGTGATTTGCCAGGGGTTGGCTACACCTTC.

The genes are TRBV12-3 or TRBV12-4 and TRBJ2-5; TRBD1 matches 8 bases. The V and J ends lost 5 bases and 2 bases, in that order; junction bases with no gene match: 1. The CDR3 loop spans 13 amino acids. CDR3 nucleotides: TGTGCCAGCAGTCGGGACAGGCAAGAGACCCAGTACTTC. Its translation: CASSRDRQETQYF.

This clone has just one count. The chain is built from TRBV6-2 or TRBV6-3 and TRBJ2-7; the match to TRBD1 covers 7 bases. This CDR3 is built from 12 residues. CDR1 is MNHEY, CDR2 SVGEGT, per germline. V trimming: 4 bases; J trimming: 4 bases; junction bases outside the gene matches: 1. CDR3 nucleotide sequence: TGTGCCAGCAGTTCGACAGGGTACGAGCAGTACTTC. The encoded protein is CASSSTGYEQYF.